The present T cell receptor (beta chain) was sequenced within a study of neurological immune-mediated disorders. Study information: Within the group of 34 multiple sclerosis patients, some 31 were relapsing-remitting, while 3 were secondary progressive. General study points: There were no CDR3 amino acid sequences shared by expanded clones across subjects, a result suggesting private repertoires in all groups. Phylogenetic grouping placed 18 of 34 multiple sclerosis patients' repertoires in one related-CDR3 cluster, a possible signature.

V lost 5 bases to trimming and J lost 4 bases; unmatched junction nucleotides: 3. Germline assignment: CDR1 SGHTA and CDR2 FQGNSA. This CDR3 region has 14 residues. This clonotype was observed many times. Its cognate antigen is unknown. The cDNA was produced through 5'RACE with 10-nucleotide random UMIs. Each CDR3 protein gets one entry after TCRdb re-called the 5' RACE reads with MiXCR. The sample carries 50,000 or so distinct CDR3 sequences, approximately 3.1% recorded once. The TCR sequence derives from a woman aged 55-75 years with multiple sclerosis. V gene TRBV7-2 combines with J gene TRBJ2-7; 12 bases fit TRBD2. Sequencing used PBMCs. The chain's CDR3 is CASSRLAGDYEQYF. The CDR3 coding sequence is TGTGCCAGCAGCCGACTAGCGGGGGATTACGAGCAGTACTTC.